Listed below are T cell receptor beta chains from one sample, sequenced in a study of blood T cell repertoires in COVID-19. Produced via immunoSEQ multiplex PCR; TCRdb's table is partial and in-frame only. This table has roughly 130,000 clones, about 87% appearing once. The sample was peripheral blood. The source of these receptors is a human donor with COVID-19, enrolled during active disease. The donor label of this sample is uncertain. CDR3s include the opening cysteine and the closing phenylalanine or tryptophan. The D gene is left open where the match is weak.

j_call	d_call	v_call	cdr3_aa
TRBJ2-1	TRBD1	TRBV25-1	CASSKDSGTEHIEQFF
TRBJ2-5	TRBD1	TRBV10-3	CAISDPRDRAQYF
TRBJ2-7	TRBD2	TRBV4-1	CASSLTSGGDSTTYEQYF
TRBJ1-6	TRBD1	TRBV4-1	CASSHGTGRNSPLHF
TRBJ2-1	TRBD2	TRBV7-8	CASSLPTGLLNNEQFF
TRBJ1-6	NA	TRBV30	CAWSAQGSSLHF
TRBJ1-5	NA	TRBV3-1/TRBV3-2	CASSQDGGMDQPQHF
TRBJ2-5	NA	TRBV19	CASSEDSQETQYF
TRBJ2-2	TRBD1	TRBV7-3	CASSLRGRDTGELFF
TRBJ1-2	NA	TRBV28	CASTQPQGHYGGYTF
TRBJ1-4	TRBD1	TRBV10-3	CAIRTGETNEKLFF
TRBJ1-2	TRBD1	TRBV6-5	CASRDRHFYGYTF
TRBJ1-1	NA	TRBV9	CASSEQTEAFF
TRBJ1-1	NA	TRBV7-8	CASSPSNTEAFF
TRBJ2-7	NA	TRBV5-1	CASSLDRATSYEQYF
TRBJ2-5	NA	TRBV7-9	CASSRQGIGAETQYF
TRBJ2-7	TRBD2	TRBV2	CASSNALAGVYEQYF
TRBJ2-2	TRBD1	TRBV7-6	CASTHVDRGTPGELFF
TRBJ1-2	NA	TRBV11-2	CASSLQGPYGYTF
TRBJ1-2	NA	TRBV5-8	CASRERGFGGYTF
TRBJ1-1	NA	TRBV9	CASSVGSSALGQGAFF
TRBJ1-1	TRBD1	TRBV11-3	CASSLAGQGSTEAFF
TRBJ1-2	NA	TRBV3-1/TRBV3-2	CASSQVKGGTNYGYTF
TRBJ2-2	NA	TRBV27	CASSYEAELFF
TRBJ2-1	TRBD1	TRBV27	CASSLFRQGAVAYEQFF
TRBJ1-1	TRBD1	TRBV7-9	CASSPRDRVQGAFF
TRBJ2-3	NA	TRBV7-3	CASSLIPGDTQYF
TRBJ1-2	TRBD1	TRBV11-3	CASSRQGGSYGYTF
TRBJ2-1	NA	TRBV16	CASSQSPARRDADEQFF
TRBJ2-3	NA	TRBV25-1	CASSEGTSSTDTQYF
TRBJ1-2	NA	TRBV6-1	CASSEPGYGYTF
TRBJ2-5	TRBD1	TRBV19	CASTLDRGSETQYF
TRBJ1-2	TRBD1	TRBV6-2/TRBV6-3	CASSYSQGALDGYTF
TRBJ2-3	TRBD1	TRBV6-2/TRBV6-3	CASSYSGQGADTQYF
TRBJ1-1	TRBD1	TRBV4-1	CASSSLTGLNTEAFF
TRBJ1-2	NA	TRBV5-5	CASSLATGTFAYGYTF
TRBJ2-4	TRBD1	TRBV5-1	CASSLGGTGASNIQYF
TRBJ1-5	NA	TRBV4-1	CASSQPQTGGGLRDQPQHF
TRBJ2-7	NA	TRBV11-3	CASSLEERDTTKQYF
TRBJ2-5	NA	TRBV30	CAWSVAGMGTQYF
TRBJ2-7	NA	TRBV5-5	CASSRPQGIEQYF
TRBJ2-1	NA	TRBV12-3/TRBV12-4	CASSLPDEQFF
TRBJ1-3	TRBD1	TRBV4-1	CASSPTGGVSGNTIYF
TRBJ1-6	TRBD1	TRBV2	CASSVFGTGYNSPLHF
TRBJ2-1	TRBD1	TRBV11-2	CASSRFGAGGRGSYNEQFF
TRBJ1-1	NA	TRBV12-5	CASGTPGERNTEAFF